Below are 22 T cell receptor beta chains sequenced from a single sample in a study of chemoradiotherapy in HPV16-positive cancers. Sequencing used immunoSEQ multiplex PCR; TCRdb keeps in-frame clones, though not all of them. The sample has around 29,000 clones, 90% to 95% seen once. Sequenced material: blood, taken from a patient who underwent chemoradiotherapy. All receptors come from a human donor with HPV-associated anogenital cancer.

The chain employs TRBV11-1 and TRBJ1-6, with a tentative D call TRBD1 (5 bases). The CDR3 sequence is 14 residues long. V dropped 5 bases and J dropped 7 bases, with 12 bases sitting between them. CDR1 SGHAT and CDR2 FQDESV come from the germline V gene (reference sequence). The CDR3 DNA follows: TGTGCCAGCAGCCCCGACAGTGACAATTCACCCCTCCACTTT. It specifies CASSPDSDNSPLHF. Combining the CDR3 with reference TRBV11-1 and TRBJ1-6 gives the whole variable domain EAEVAQSPRYKITEKSQAVAFWCDPISGHATLYWYRQILGQGPELLVQFQDESVVDDSQLPKDRFSAERLKGVDSTLKIQPAELGDSAMYLCASSPDSDNSPLHFGNGTRLTVT.

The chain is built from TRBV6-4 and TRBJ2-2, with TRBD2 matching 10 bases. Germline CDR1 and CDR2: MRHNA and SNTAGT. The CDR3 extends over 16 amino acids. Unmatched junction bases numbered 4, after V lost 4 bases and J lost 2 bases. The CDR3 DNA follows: TGTGCCAGCAGTGCGACTAGCGGGTTTAACACCGGGGAGCTGTTTTTT. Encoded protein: CASSATSGFNTGELFF.

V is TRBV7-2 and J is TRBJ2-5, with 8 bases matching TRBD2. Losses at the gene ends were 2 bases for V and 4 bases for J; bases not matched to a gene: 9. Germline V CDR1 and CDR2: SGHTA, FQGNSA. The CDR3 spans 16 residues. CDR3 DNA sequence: TGTGCCAGCAGCTTAAGGCGGGGGGCGGATGTAGAGACCCAGTACTTC. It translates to CASSLRRGADVETQYF. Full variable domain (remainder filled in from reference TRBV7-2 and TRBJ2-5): GAGVSQSPSNKVTEKGKDVELRCDPISGHTALYWYRQSLGQGLEFLIYFQGNSAPDKSGLPSDRFSAERTGGSVSTLTIQRTQQEDSAVYLCASSLRRGADVETQYFGPGTRLLVL.

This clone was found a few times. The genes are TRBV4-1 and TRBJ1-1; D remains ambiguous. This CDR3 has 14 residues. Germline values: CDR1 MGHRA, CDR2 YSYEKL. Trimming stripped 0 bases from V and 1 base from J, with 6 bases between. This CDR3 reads CASSQDRANTEAFF. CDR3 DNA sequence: TGCGCCAGCAGCCAAGACCGGGCGAACACTGAAGCTTTCTTT.

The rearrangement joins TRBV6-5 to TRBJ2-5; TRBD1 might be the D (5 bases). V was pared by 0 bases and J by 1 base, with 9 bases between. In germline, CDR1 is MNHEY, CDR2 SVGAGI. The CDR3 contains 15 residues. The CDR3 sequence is CASSYSVDIQETQYF. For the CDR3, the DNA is TGTGCCAGCAGTTACTCCGTGGACATCCAAGAGACCCAGTACTTC.

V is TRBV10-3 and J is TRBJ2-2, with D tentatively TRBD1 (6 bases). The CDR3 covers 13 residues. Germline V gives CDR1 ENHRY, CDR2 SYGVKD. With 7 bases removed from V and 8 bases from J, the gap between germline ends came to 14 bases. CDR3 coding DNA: TGTGCCATCACCCCAGGGGAGAGGGGGGAGCTGTTTTTT. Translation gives CAITPGERGELFF.

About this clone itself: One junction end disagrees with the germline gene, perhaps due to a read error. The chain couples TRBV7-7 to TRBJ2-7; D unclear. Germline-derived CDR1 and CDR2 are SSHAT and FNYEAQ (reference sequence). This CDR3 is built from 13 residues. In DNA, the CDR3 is TGTGCTAGCAGCCCGCGGAGCTCCTACGAGCAGTACTTC. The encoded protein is CASSPRSSYEQYF.

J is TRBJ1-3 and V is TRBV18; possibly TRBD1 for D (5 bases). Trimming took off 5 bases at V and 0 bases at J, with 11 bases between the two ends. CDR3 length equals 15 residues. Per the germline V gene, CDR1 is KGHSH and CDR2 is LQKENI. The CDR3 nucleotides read TGTGCCAGCTCAGACAGCTCACCCTCTGGAAACACCATATATTTT. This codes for CASSDSSPSGNTIYF.

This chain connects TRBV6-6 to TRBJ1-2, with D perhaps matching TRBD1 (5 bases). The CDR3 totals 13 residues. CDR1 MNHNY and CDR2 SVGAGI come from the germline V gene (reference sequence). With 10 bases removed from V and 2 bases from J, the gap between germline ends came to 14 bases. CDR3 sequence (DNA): TGTGCCACCAACAGGCTCGGGAACTATGGCTACACCTTC. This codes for CATNRLGNYGYTF.

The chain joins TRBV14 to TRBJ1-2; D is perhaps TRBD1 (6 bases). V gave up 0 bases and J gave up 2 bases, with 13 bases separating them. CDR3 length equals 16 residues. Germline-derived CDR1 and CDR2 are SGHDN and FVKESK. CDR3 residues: CASSQDPWQGNYGYTF. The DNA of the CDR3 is TGTGCCAGCAGCCAAGATCCGTGGCAGGGGAACTATGGCTACACCTTC. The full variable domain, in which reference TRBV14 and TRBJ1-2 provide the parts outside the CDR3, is EAGVTQFPSHSVIEKGQTVTLRCDPISGHDNLYWYRRVMGKEIKFLLHFVKESKQDESGMPNNRFLAERTGGTYSTLKVQPAELEDSGVYFCASSQDPWQGNYGYTFGSGTRLTVV.

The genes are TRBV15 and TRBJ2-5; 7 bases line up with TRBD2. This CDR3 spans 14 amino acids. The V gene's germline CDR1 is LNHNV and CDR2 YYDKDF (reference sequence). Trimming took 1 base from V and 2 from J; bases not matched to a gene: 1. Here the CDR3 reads CATSRGLAQETQYF. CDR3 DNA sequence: TGTGCCACCAGCAGAGGACTAGCACAAGAGACCCAGTACTTC.

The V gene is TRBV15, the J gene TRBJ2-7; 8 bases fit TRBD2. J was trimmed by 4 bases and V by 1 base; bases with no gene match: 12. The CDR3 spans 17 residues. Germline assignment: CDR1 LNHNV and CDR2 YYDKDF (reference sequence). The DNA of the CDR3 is TGTGCCACCAGCAGAGCGGGGGGGAGTGACAGTTTTTACGAGCAGTACTTC. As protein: CATSRAGGSDSFYEQYF.

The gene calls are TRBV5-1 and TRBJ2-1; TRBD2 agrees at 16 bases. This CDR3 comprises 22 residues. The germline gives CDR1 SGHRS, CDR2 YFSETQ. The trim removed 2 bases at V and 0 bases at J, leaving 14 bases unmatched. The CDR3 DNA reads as TGCGCCAGCAGCTTCGACTCGGGACTAGCGGGAGGGCTAATGAGCTCCTACAATGAGCAGTTCTTC. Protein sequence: CASSFDSGLAGGLMSSYNEQFF. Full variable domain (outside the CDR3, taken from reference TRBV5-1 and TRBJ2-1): KAGVTQTPRYLIKTRGQQVTLSCSPISGHRSVSWYQQTPGQGLQFLFEYFSETQRNKGNFPGRFSGRQFSNSRSEMNVSTLELGDSALYLCASSFDSGLAGGLMSSYNEQFFGPGTRLTVL.

Here the CDR3 reads CASSPGTSGTFTDTQYF. The CDR3 nucleotides read TGTGCCAGCTCACCAGGGACTAGCGGGACATTCACAGATACGCAGTATTTT. The V and J genes are TRBV18 and TRBJ2-3; 13 bases line up with TRBD2. Trimming took 2 bases from V and 2 from J; bases not matched to a gene: 4. Germline V gene lookup returns CDR1 KGHSH and CDR2 LQKENI. This CDR3 spans 17 amino acids.

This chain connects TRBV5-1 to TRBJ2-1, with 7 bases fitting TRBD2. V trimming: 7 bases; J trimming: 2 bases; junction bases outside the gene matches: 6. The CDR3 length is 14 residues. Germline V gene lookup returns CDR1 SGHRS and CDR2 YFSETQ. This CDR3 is CASATSAPYNEQFF. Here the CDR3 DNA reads TGCGCCAGCGCCACTAGCGCTCCCTACAATGAGCAGTTCTTC.

CDR3 in DNA: TGTGCCAGCAGTCCGCGGACAGGGAGGTATGGCTACACCTTC. Amino acids: CASSPRTGRYGYTF. The chain joins TRBV27 to TRBJ1-2; TRBD1 agrees at 8 bases. The V gene end was trimmed by 5 bases and the J gene end by 5 bases; junction bases not matched to a gene: 7. This CDR3 is 14 amino acids long. Germline V gene data show CDR1 as MNHEY and CDR2 as SMNVEV (reference sequence).

CDR3 coding DNA: TGTGCCAGCAGCTCTCCTAAAAGGAACACCGGGGAGCTGTTTTTT. It translates to CASSSPKRNTGELFF. The gene calls are TRBV11-2 and TRBJ2-2; D call uncertain. Per the germline V gene, CDR1 is SGHAT and CDR2 is FQNNGV. This CDR3 spans 15 amino acids. The V and J ends lost 4 bases and 1 base respectively, with 10 bases between them. Variable domain in full (rest from reference TRBV11-2 and TRBJ2-2): EAGVAQSPRYKIIEKRQSVAFWCNPISGHATLYWYQQILGQGPKLLIQFQNNGVVDDSQLPKDRFSAERLKGVDSTLKIQPAKLEDSAVYLCASSSPKRNTGELFFGEGSRLTVL.

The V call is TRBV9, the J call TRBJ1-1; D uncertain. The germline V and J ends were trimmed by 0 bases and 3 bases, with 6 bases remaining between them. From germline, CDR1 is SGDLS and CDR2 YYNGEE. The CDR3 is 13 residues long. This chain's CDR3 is CASSVVEDTEAFF. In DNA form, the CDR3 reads TGTGCCAGCAGCGTAGTTGAGGACACTGAAGCTTTCTTT.

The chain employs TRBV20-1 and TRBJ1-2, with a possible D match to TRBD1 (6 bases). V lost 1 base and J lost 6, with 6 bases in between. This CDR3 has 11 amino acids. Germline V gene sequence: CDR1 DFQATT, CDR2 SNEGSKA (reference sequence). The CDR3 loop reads CSARGQDGYTF. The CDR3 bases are TGCAGTGCTAGAGGACAGGATGGCTACACCTTC.

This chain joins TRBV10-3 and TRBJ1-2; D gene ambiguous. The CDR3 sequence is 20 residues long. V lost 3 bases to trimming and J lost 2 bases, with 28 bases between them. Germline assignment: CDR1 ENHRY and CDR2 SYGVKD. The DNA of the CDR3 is TGTGCCATCAGTGACTCTGAGTCTCGAAACGGTCACGGAAGCAACTATGGCTACACCTTC. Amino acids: CAISDSESRNGHGSNYGYTF.

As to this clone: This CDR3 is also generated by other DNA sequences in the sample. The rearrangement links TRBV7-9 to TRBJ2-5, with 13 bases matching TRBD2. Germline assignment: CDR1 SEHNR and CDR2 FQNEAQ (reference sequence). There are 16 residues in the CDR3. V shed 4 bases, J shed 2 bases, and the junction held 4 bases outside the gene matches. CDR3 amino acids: CASSSRLAGGQETQYF. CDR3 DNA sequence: TGTGCCAGCAGCTCCAGACTAGCGGGGGGACAAGAGACCCAGTACTTC.

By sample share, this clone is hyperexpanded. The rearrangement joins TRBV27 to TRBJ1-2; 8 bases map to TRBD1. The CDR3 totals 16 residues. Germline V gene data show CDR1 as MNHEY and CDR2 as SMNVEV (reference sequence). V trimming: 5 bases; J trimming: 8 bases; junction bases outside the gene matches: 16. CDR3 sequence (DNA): TGTGCCAGCAGTCCCGACGGGGGGGACAGGTACCCGGGCTACACCTTC. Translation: CASSPDGGDRYPGYTF.